This entry describes one TCR beta chain. The data were obtained in a study of beta chain features in type 1 diabetes. Study information: Examination covered under 110 million sorted cells spanning all samples.

The ends were cut back, 3 bases at V and 5 bases at J, with 10 bases in the middle. The germline V gene encodes CDR1 LGHNA and CDR2 YNFKEQ. This CDR3 contains 13 residues. Of the isolated RNA, all was reverse transcribed, and so the sequenced material was expressed TCRB transcripts. Approximately 4 million reads on average were seen across naive, central memory and regulatory T cell samples. Repertoires were generated with immunoSEQ multiplex PCR, while TCRdb's copy carries only in-frame clones and drops some. The sample lists nearly 350,000 clones, 8% occurring once. J is TRBJ2-5 and V is TRBV4-2, with D possibly being TRBD2 (6 bases). The TCR comes from a woman aged 18-29 years in good health. The material sequenced was central memory CD4+ T cells from blood. The CDR3: CASSQTRSETQYF. The CDR3 DNA reads as TGTGCCAGCAGCCAGACTAGGTCGGAGACCCAGTACTTC.